This T cell receptor (beta chain) was obtained from a study of blood T cell repertoires in COVID-19. Study summary: COVID-19 samples, acute and convalescent, were from the United States, Italy and Spain.

Trimming stripped 4 bases from V and 7 bases from J, with 9 bases between. The germline gives CDR1 SGHNT, CDR2 YYREEE (reference sequence). The CDR3 covers 12 residues. This clone was found a few times. The protocol was immunoSEQ multiplex PCR, while the TCRdb copy is restricted to in-frame clones and leaves out a portion. The data contain 300,000 to 400,000 clones, less than 85% of them singletons. The sequence derives from a woman in her 30s who had been exposed to COVID-19. The rearrangement joins TRBV5-4 to TRBJ2-1; D is undetermined. The sequenced material came from PBMCs or T cells enriched from blood (not recorded which). CDR3 region: CASSLTINEQFF. The CDR3 bases are TGTGCCAGCAGCCTAACTATTAATGAGCAGTTCTTC.